The T cell receptor (beta chain) under discussion was sequenced for a study of T-cell reconstitution after alpha-beta-depleted transplantation in children. Study-wide results and limits: When one year had passed after transplant, most T-cell counts and diversity came from newly produced T cells. Surviving recipient T cells and thymic progenitors accounted for the high day-60 TCRbeta diversity observed in some patients. Roughly two months post-transplant, alpha-beta T cells reportedly originated from several hundred graft clones that had expanded.

With respect to this clonotype: The antigen is not known.

The library targeted TCRbeta and was prepared with unique molecular identifiers. One entry per CDR3 protein, called by TCRdb with MiXCR from the PCR reads. The sample contains a few hundred thousand distinct CDR3 sequences, approximately 12% of which appear only once. Trimming stripped 6 bases from V and 5 bases from J, with 14 bases between. Germline V lookup: CDR1 MDHEN, CDR2 SYDVKM. The CDR3 covers 13 residues. This TCR was recovered from a male patient younger than 18 who had a stem cell transplant for acute myeloid leukemia, so the T cells may come from the graft donor. The material was PBMCs, mostly from graft donor cells, obtained 360 days after TCRalphabeta/CD19-depleted stem cell transplant. V is TRBV28 and J is TRBJ2-7; perhaps D is TRBD1 or TRBD2 (5 bases each). CDR3 loop: CASRRDVNDEQYF. The CDR3 coding sequence is TGTGCCAGCAGGAGGGACGTTAACGACGAGCAGTACTTC.